The present T cell receptor beta chain was sequenced within a study of T cell responses to AZD1222 COVID-19 vaccine. Regarding the study as a whole: A rise in Spike-specific TCR breadth and depth followed two AZD1222 doses. Baseline antibody screening turned up just a handful of seropositive AZD1222 recipients.

As regards this clone: Its antigen is as yet unknown.

Here immunoSEQ multiplex PCR was the method, and the copy in TCRdb shows in-frame clones only, minus some. The sample consists of fewer than 120,000 clones, 94% of them appearing once. This CDR3 contains 16 residues. Trimming shortened V by 0 bases and J by 9 bases, and 15 bases separated the two germline ends. CDR1 is MNHEY, CDR2 SMNVEV, per germline (reference sequence). Sequencing was performed on peripheral blood, taken 28 days after the second AZD1222 dose. This clonotype was sampled from an adult who received the AZD1222 COVID-19 vaccine. This chain joins TRBV27 and TRBJ1-6; TRBD1 is a possible D gene (5 bases). The CDR3 DNA reads as TGTGCCAGCAGTTTATCCTACCGGGACGTGGGTTCACCCCTCCACTTT. Its protein product is CASSLSYRDVGSPLHF.